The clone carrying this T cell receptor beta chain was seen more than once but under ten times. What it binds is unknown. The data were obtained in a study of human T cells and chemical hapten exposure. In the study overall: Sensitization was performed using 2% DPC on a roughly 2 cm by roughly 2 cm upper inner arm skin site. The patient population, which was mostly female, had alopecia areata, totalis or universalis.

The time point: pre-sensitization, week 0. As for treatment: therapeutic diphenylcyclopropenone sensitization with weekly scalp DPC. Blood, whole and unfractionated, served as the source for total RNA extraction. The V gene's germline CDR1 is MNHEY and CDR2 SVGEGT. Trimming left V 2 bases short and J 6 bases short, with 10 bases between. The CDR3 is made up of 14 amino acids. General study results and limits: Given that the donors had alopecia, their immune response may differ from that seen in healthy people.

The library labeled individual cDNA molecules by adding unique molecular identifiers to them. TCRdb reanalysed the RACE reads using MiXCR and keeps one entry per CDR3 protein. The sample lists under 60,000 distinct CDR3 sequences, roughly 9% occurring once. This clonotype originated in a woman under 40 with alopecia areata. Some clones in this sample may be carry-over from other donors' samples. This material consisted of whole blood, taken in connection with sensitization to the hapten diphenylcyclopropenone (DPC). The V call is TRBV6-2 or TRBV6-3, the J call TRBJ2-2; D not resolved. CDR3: CASSYTPRAGELFF. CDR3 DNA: TGTGCCAGCAGTTACACCCCACGGGCCGGGGAGCTGTTTTTT.